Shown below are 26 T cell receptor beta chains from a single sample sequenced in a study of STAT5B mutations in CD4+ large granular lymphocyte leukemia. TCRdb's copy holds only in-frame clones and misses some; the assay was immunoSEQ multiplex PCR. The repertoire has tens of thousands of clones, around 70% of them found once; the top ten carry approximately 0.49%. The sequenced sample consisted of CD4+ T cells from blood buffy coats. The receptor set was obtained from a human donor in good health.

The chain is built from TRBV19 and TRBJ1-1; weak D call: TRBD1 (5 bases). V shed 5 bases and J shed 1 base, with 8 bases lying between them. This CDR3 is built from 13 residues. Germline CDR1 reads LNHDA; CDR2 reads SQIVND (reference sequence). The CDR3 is CASSVTENTEAFF. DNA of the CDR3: TGTGCCAGTAGTGTGACAGAGAACACTGAAGCTTTCTTT.

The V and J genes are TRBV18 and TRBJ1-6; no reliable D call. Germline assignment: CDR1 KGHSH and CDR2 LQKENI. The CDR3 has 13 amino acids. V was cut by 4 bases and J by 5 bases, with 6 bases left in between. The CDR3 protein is CASSQDNNSPLHF. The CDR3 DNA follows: TGTGCCAGCTCACAAGACAATAATTCACCCCTCCACTTT.

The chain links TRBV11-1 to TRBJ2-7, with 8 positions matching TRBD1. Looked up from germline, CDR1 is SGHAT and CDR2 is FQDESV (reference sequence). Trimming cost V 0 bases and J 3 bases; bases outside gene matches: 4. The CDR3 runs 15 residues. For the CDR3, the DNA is TGTGCCAGCAGCTTAGCCCAGGGGGCAGGCTACGAGCAGTACTTC. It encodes CASSLAQGAGYEQYF.

The CDR3 bases are TGCAGTGCTAATGGATATGAAGCTTTCTTT. This codes for CSANGYEAFF. J is TRBJ1-1 and V is TRBV20-1; D is unresolved. The CDR3 covers 10 residues. V shed 4 bases and J shed 7 bases, with 7 bases lying between them. Germline V gene lookup returns CDR1 DFQATT and CDR2 SNEGSKA (reference sequence).

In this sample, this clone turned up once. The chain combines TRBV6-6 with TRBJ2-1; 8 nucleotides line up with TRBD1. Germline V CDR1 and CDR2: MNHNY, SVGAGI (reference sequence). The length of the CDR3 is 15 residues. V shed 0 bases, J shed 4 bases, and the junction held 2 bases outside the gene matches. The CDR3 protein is CASSYSQGAYNEQFF. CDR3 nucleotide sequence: TGTGCCAGCAGTTACTCTCAGGGGGCTTACAATGAGCAGTTCTTC.

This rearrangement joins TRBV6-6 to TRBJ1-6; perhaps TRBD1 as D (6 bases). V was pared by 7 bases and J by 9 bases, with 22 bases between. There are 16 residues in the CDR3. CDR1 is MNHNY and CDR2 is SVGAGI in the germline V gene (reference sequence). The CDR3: CASTLAPQGGSSPLHF. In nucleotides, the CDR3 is TGTGCCAGCACCCTCGCCCCACAGGGAGGTAGTTCACCCCTCCACTTT.

The CDR3 nucleotides are TGTGCCTGGAGTGTACTGGCGGGGGGGCCCACAGATACGCAGTATTTT. As protein: CAWSVLAGGPTDTQYF. The V gene is TRBV30, the J gene TRBJ2-3; 9 bases are shared with TRBD2. J was trimmed by 2 bases and V by 0 bases; bases with no gene match: 6. Germline V gives CDR1 GTSNPN, CDR2 SVGIG (reference sequence). The CDR3 sequence is 16 residues long.

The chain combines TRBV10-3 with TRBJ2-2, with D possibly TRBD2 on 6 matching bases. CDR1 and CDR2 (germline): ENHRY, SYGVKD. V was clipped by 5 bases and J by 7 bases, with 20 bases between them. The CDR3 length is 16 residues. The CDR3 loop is CAISSSPSELSGELFF. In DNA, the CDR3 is TGTGCCATCAGTTCTTCGCCTAGCGAGCTCAGCGGGGAGCTGTTTTTT.

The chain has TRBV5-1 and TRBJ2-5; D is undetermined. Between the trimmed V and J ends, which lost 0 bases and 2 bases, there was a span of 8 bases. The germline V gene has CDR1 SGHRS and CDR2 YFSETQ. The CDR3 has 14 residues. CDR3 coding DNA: TGCGCCAGCAGCTTGGGGGTGTGGCAAGAGACCCAGTACTTC. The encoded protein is CASSLGVWQETQYF.

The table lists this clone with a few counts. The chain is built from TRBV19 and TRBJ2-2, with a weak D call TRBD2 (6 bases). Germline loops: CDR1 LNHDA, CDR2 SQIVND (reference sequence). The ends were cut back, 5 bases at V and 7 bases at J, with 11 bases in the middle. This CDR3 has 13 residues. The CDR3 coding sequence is TGTGCCAGTAGTGCCCTCGGGGGCGGGGAGCTGTTTTTT. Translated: CASSALGGGELFF. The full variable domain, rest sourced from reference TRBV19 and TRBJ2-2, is DGGITQSPKYLFRKEGQNVTLSCEQNLNHDAMYWYRQDPGQGLRLIYYSQIVNDFQKGDIAEGYSVSREKKESFPLTVTSAQKNPTAFYLCASSALGGGELFFGEGSRLTVL.

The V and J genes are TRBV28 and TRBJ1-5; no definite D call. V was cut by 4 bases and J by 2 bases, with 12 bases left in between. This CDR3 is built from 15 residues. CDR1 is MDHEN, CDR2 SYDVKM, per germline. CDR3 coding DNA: TGTGCCAGCAGTTCCGGGGAAAGGGGCAATCAGCCCCAGCATTTT. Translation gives CASSSGERGNQPQHF.

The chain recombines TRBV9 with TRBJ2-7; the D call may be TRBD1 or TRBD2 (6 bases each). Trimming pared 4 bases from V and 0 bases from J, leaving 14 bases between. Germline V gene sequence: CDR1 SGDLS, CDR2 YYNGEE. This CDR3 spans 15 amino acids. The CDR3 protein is CASSPRDTYSYEQYF. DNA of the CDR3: TGTGCCAGCAGCCCGCGGGACACATACTCCTACGAGCAGTACTTC.

CDR3 sequence (DNA): TGTGCCACCAGTCGGGACAGGACCTCCTACGAGCAGTACTTC. It encodes CATSRDRTSYEQYF. This rearrangement joins TRBV15 to TRBJ2-7; the match to TRBD1 covers 8 bases. CDR3 length: 14 residues. J gave up 0 bases and V 6 bases, and 4 bases lay outside the gene matches. Germline-derived CDR1 and CDR2 are LNHNV and YYDKDF (reference sequence).

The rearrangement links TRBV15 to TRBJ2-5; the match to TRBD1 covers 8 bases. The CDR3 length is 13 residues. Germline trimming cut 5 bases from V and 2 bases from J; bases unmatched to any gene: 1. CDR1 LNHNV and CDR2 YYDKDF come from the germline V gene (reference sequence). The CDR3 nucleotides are TGTGCCACCAGCCGACAGGGGCAAGAGACCCAGTACTTC. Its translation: CATSRQGQETQYF.

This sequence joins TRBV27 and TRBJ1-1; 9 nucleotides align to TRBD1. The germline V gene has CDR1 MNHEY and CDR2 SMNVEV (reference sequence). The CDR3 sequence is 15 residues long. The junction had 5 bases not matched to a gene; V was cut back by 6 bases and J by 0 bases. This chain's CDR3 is CASRGGTGMNTEAFF. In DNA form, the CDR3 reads TGTGCCAGCAGAGGTGGGACAGGGATGAACACTGAAGCTTTCTTT.

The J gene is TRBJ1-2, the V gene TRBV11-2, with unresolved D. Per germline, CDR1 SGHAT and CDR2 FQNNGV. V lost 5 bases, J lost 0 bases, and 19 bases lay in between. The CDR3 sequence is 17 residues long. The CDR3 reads CASSRTSFGVANYGYTF. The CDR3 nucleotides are TGTGCCAGCAGCAGAACCTCTTTCGGGGTAGCTAACTATGGCTACACCTTC.

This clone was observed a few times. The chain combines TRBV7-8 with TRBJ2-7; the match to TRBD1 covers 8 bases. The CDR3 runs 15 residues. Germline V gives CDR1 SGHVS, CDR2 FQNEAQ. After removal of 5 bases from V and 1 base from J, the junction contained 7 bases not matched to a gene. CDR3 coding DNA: TGTGCCAGCAGCACCATACAGGGGGGTTCCTACGAGCAGTACTTC. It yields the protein CASSTIQGGSYEQYF.

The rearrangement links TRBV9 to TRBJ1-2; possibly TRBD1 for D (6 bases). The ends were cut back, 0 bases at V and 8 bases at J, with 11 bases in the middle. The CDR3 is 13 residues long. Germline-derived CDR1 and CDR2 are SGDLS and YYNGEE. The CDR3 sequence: CASSVASGGGYTF. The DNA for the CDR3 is TGTGCCAGCAGCGTAGCGTCGGGGGGCGGCTACACCTTC.

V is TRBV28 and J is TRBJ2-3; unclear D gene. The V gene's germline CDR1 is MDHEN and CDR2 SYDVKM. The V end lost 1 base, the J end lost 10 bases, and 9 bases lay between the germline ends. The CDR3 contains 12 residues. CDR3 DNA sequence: TGTGCCAGCAGTTTATCCCAGTTAGCGCAGTATTTT. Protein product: CASSLSQLAQYF.

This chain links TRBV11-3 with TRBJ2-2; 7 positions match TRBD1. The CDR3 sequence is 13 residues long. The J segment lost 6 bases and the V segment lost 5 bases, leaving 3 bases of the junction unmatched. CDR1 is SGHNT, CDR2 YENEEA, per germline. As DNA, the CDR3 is TGTGCCAGCAGCAAACAGGGGCCCGGGGAGCTGTTTTTT. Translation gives CASSKQGPGELFF.

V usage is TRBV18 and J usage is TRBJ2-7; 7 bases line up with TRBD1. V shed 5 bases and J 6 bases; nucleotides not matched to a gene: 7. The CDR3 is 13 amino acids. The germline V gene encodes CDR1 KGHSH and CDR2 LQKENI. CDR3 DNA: TGTGCCAGCTCATCTCAGGGGGTGGCCGAGCAGTACTTC. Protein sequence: CASSSQGVAEQYF.

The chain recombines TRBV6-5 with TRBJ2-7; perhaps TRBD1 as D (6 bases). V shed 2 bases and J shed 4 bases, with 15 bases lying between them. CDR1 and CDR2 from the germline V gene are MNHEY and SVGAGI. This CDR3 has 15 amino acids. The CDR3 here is CASSYGYRETYEQYF. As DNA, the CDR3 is TGTGCCAGCAGTTACGGCTACAGGGAGACTTACGAGCAGTACTTC.

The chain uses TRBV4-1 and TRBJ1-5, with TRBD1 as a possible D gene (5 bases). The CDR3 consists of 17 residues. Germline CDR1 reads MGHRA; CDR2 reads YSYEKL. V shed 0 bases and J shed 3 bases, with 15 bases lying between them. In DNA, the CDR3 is TGCGCCAGCAGCCAAGAGCCCCCAGGGCCCATCAATCAGCCCCAGCATTTT. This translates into CASSQEPPGPINQPQHF.

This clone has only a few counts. The chain's CDR3 is CASSPIEPSTDTQYF. The CDR3 DNA follows: TGTGCCAGTAGTCCAATCGAGCCTAGCACAGATACGCAGTATTTT. The gene calls are TRBV19 and TRBJ2-3; D gene ambiguous. This CDR3 is 15 amino acids long. Germline V lookup: CDR1 LNHDA, CDR2 SQIVND (reference sequence). V shed 5 bases and J shed 0 bases, with 12 bases lying between them.

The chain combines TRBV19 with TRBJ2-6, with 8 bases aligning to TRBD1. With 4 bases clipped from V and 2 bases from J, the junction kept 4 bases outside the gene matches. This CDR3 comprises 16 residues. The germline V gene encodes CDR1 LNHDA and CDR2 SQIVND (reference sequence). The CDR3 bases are TGTGCCAGTAGTAGCCACAGGGGGGCTGGGGCCAACGTCCTGACTTTC. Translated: CASSSHRGAGANVLTF. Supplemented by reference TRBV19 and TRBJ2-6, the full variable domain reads DGGITQSPKYLFRKEGQNVTLSCEQNLNHDAMYWYRQDPGQGLRLIYYSQIVNDFQKGDIAEGYSVSREKKESFPLTVTSAQKNPTAFYLCASSSHRGAGANVLTFGAGSRLTVL.

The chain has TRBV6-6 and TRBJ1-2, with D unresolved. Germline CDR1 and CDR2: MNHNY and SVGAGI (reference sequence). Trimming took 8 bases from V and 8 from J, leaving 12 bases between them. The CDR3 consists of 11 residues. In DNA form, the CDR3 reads TGTGCCAGCGCTAGGGAGGGCGGCTACACCTTC. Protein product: CASAREGGYTF.